Each of the 27 T cell receptor beta chains below was sequenced from the same sample in a study of T cell responses to AZD1222 COVID-19 vaccine. Clones were read by immunoSEQ multiplex PCR, and TCRdb kept only the in-frame ones, dropping some. The data contain over 150,000 clones, about nine tenths of them singletons. Sequences were derived from peripheral blood, sampled on day 0 of AZD1222 vaccination. Every receptor here comes from an adult in good health.

This clone was seen a single time. V and J are TRBV2 and TRBJ1-1, with 7 nucleotides matching TRBD1. CDR1 SNHLY and CDR2 FYNNEI come from the germline V gene. The CDR3 spans 16 residues. The junction had 11 bases not matched to a gene; V was cut back by 4 bases and J by 3 bases. In nucleotides, the CDR3 is TGTGCCAGCAGTGTAACAGGGGTTACAATTTACACTGAAGCTTTCTTT. Encoded protein: CASSVTGVTIYTEAFF. The full variable domain, its missing parts supplied by reference TRBV2 and TRBJ1-1, is EPEVTQTPSHQVTQMGQEVILRCVPISNHLYFYWYRQILGQKVEFLVSFYNNEISEKSEIFDDQFSVERPDGSNFTLKIRSTKLEDSAMYFCASSVTGVTIYTEAFFGQGTRLTVV.

The chain has TRBV5-6 and TRBJ1-4; D gene unclear. The CDR3 sequence is 14 residues long. Trimming took off 0 bases at V and 7 bases at J, with 10 bases between the two ends. CDR1 is SGHDT and CDR2 is YYEEEE in the germline V gene. In DNA, the CDR3 is TGTGCCAGCAGCTTGGGGGCGGTTGCTGAAAAACTGTTTTTT. It encodes CASSLGAVAEKLFF.

V usage is TRBV9 and J usage is TRBJ2-2; D is undetermined. The CDR3 loop spans 14 amino acids. The V and J ends lost 0 bases and 5 bases respectively, with 8 bases between them. Germline values: CDR1 SGDLS, CDR2 YYNGEE. The CDR3 DNA sequence: TGTGCCAGCAGCGTAGGGTCTGGGACCGGGGAGCTGTTTTTT. Translation gives CASSVGSGTGELFF.

The CDR3 loop is CASSWGGSSYNEQFF. CDR3 bases: TGTGCCAGCAGCTGGGGCGGAAGCTCCTACAATGAGCAGTTCTTC. The V and J genes are TRBV7-3 and TRBJ2-1; a weak D match, TRBD1 (5 bases). CDR3 length: 15 amino acids. Germline assignment: CDR1 SGHTA and CDR2 FQGTGA. V was clipped by 4 bases and J by 0 bases, with 10 bases between them.

V and J are TRBV7-9 and TRBJ1-2; D gene unclear. The length of the CDR3 is 15 residues. The germline V gene has CDR1 SEHNR and CDR2 FQNEAQ (reference sequence). The V gene lost 4 bases and the J gene lost 0 bases, with 12 bases spanning the gap. This CDR3 reads CASSSQSGTNYGYTF. CDR3 in DNA: TGTGCCAGCAGCTCGCAGTCGGGAACTAACTATGGCTACACCTTC.

This clone showed up just once. V and J are TRBV5-1 and TRBJ1-2; D remains ambiguous. CDR1 and CDR2 (germline): SGHRS, YFSETQ. V shed 0 bases and J shed 4 bases, with 13 bases lying between them. This CDR3 contains 15 residues. The CDR3 sequence: CASSLGVGLGYGYTF. The CDR3 DNA reads TGCGCCAGCAGCTTGGGCGTAGGCCTCGGCTATGGCTACACCTTC.

A single count supports this clone. The V gene is TRBV29-1, the J gene TRBJ1-2, with 10 bases lining up with TRBD1. The CDR3 has 12 residues. With 4 bases clipped from V and 8 bases from J, the junction kept 4 bases outside the gene matches. Germline V CDR1 and CDR2: SQVTM, ANQGSEA. The CDR3 bases are TGCAGCGTTGGACAGGGGGCATCGGGCTACACCTTC. As protein: CSVGQGASGYTF.

The J gene is TRBJ1-1, the V gene TRBV7-9; D is unclear. The germline CDR1 and CDR2 sequences are SEHNR and FQNEAQ (reference sequence). The CDR3 consists of 15 residues. V lost 5 bases, J lost 2 bases, and 15 bases lay in between. This chain's CDR3 is CASSPSRTDNTEAFF. The DNA of the CDR3 is TGTGCCAGCAGCCCATCTAGGACGGACAACACTGAAGCTTTCTTT.

The gene calls are TRBV9 and TRBJ2-2, with unresolved D. The V gene lost 0 bases and the J gene lost 0 bases, with 9 bases spanning the gap. The germline V gene has CDR1 SGDLS and CDR2 YYNGEE. This CDR3 spans 16 amino acids. CDR3 residues: CASSVGSHSNTGELFF. CDR3 sequence (DNA): TGTGCCAGCAGCGTAGGGAGTCACTCGAACACCGGGGAGCTGTTTTTT.

This sequence joins TRBV7-9 and TRBJ2-2; 8 positions match TRBD1. V gave up 5 bases and J gave up 5 bases; unmatched junction bases: 10. The CDR3 loop spans 16 amino acids. CDR1 and CDR2 from the germline V gene are SEHNR and FQNEAQ (reference sequence). The CDR3 DNA reads TGTGCCAGCAGCCTTCCAGGGGACAGGCCAACCGGGGAGCTGTTTTTT. This codes for CASSLPGDRPTGELFF.

CDR3 protein: CASSPRTVNTGELFF. CDR3 sequence (DNA): TGTGCCAGCAGCCCTCGGACAGTTAACACCGGGGAGCTGTTTTTT. This chain links TRBV7-2 with TRBJ2-2, with D possibly being TRBD1 (6 bases). Germline loops: CDR1 SGHTA, CDR2 FQGNSA. The CDR3 covers 15 residues. V lost 5 bases to trimming and J lost 2 bases, with 12 bases between them.

The chain links TRBV2 to TRBJ1-5; 8 bases align to TRBD1. The germline CDR1 and CDR2 sequences are SNHLY and FYNNEI. The V segment lost 6 bases and the J segment 9 bases; nucleotides outside the gene matches: 10. This CDR3 spans 14 amino acids. The CDR3 DNA sequence: TGTGCCAGCAGGGGGGACAGGCCGCGGGGGCCCCAGCATTTT. Translated, it gives CASRGDRPRGPQHF.

V usage is TRBV19 and J usage is TRBJ2-3, with TRBD2 matching over 10 bases. The CDR3 has 15 amino acids. After removal of 2 bases from V and 6 bases from J, the junction contained 5 bases not matched to a gene. Germline CDR1 reads LNHDA; CDR2 reads SQIVND (reference sequence). The chain's CDR3 is CASSITSGTPDTQYF. The CDR3 DNA reads as TGTGCCAGTAGTATAACTAGCGGGACCCCGGATACGCAGTATTTT.

The J gene is TRBJ1-3, the V gene TRBV5-6; D gene ambiguous. The CDR3 is made up of 15 amino acids. Trimming removed 0 bases from V and 0 bases from J, with 7 bases in between. Germline V gene lookup returns CDR1 SGHDT and CDR2 YYEEEE. The CDR3, as DNA: TGTGCCAGCAGCTTGGCCGGACGCTCTGGAAACACCATATATTTT. Translating gives CASSLAGRSGNTIYF.

The chain couples TRBV6-2 or TRBV6-3 to TRBJ1-2, with D possibly TRBD1 on 6 matching bases. Germline V gene lookup returns CDR1 MNHEY and CDR2 SVGEGT. V dropped 1 base and J dropped 5 bases, with 11 bases sitting between them. The CDR3 contains 14 residues. The CDR3 DNA sequence: TGTGCCAGCAGTTACTTGTCGGGGGCTTATGGCTACACCTTC. As protein: CASSYLSGAYGYTF.

This chain uses TRBV19 with TRBJ2-4; 9 bases are shared with TRBD2. V lost 0 bases to trimming and J lost 5 bases; unmatched junction nucleotides: 5. CDR3 length: 16 amino acids. Germline CDR1 and CDR2: LNHDA and SQIVND (reference sequence). DNA of the CDR3: TGTGCCAGTAGTATAGATAGCGGGGGAGGGCAAAACATTCAGTACTTC. This sequence encodes CASSIDSGGGQNIQYF.

CDR3 protein: CASSLSYEQYF. CDR3 DNA sequence: TGTGCCAGCAGCCTATCCTACGAGCAGTACTTC. The chain carries TRBV7-2 and TRBJ2-7; D is undetermined. This CDR3 is 11 amino acids long. The germline V gene encodes CDR1 SGHTA and CDR2 FQGNSA. V was trimmed by 5 bases and J by 1 base, leaving 3 bases between them.

The chain employs TRBV5-1 and TRBJ1-2; TRBD1 matches at 7 bases. The ends lost 2 bases at V and 7 bases at J; junction bases unmatched: 5. This CDR3 has 13 amino acids. CDR1 and CDR2 (germline): SGHRS, YFSETQ. This CDR3 reads CASSLRQGTGYTF. CDR3 DNA: TGCGCCAGCAGCTTAAGACAGGGTACTGGCTACACCTTC. The whole variable domain, filled in from reference TRBV5-1 and TRBJ1-2, reads KAGVTQTPRYLIKTRGQQVTLSCSPISGHRSVSWYQQTPGQGLQFLFEYFSETQRNKGNFPGRFSGRQFSNSRSEMNVSTLELGDSALYLCASSLRQGTGYTFGSGTRLTVV.

This chain uses TRBV4-2 with TRBJ1-2, with TRBD1 matching over 9 bases. The CDR3 runs 17 residues. Per the germline V gene, CDR1 is LGHNA and CDR2 is YNFKEQ. V trimming: 0 bases; J trimming: 7 bases; junction bases outside the gene matches: 12. DNA for the CDR3: TGTGCCAGCAGCCAAGAAGGACAGGGGATCGGGTCTGGTGGCTACACCTTC. It encodes CASSQEGQGIGSGGYTF.

The chain joins TRBV7-2 to TRBJ2-3; 7 nucleotides agree with TRBD2. The V segment lost 5 bases and the J segment 6 bases; nucleotides outside the gene matches: 17. This CDR3 is 17 amino acids long. Germline V gene sequence: CDR1 SGHTA, CDR2 FQGNSA. CDR3 protein: CASSPNSAATRGDTQYF. DNA of the CDR3: TGTGCCAGCAGCCCTAATAGTGCGGCCACGCGGGGGGATACGCAGTATTTT.

The chain carries TRBV7-9 and TRBJ1-1; D gene ambiguous. Deletions cut 4 bases from V and 5 bases from J, with 8 bases between. Germline V gene data show CDR1 as SEHNR and CDR2 as FQNEAQ (reference sequence). This CDR3 is 12 amino acids long. The CDR3 reads CASSSVGTEAFF. The CDR3 coding sequence is TGTGCCAGCAGCTCAGTGGGTACTGAAGCTTTCTTT.

This clone was counted once. This chain connects TRBV6-5 to TRBJ1-1, with TRBD1 as a possible D gene (5 bases). The CDR3 has 15 residues. V shed 0 bases and J shed 3 bases, with 11 bases lying between them. CDR1 and CDR2 from the germline V gene are MNHEY and SVGAGI. The CDR3 sequence is CASSYSTGPYTEAFF. The CDR3 DNA reads as TGTGCCAGCAGTTACTCCACAGGTCCCTACACTGAAGCTTTCTTT.

J is TRBJ1-5 and V is TRBV7-3; 10 nucleotides line up with TRBD1. CDR1 is SGHTA, CDR2 FQGTGA, per germline. The CDR3 runs 18 residues. V trimming: 4 bases; J trimming: 3 bases; junction bases outside the gene matches: 12. This chain's CDR3 is CASSYPEGGQGTNQPQHF. In DNA, the CDR3 is TGTGCCAGCAGCTACCCTGAGGGGGGACAGGGGACCAATCAGCCCCAGCATTTT.

CDR3 bases: TGTGCCAGCAGCCAAGTTCACAGCGGGGTGGGGGCCAACGTCCTGACTTTC. Translated: CASSQVHSGVGANVLTF. This chain links TRBV4-2 with TRBJ2-6; 7 bases map to TRBD2. This CDR3 has 17 amino acids. Trimming took 1 base from V and 4 from J; bases not matched to a gene: 7. Germline V gives CDR1 LGHNA, CDR2 YNFKEQ.

A single count supports this clone. The chain links TRBV6-1 to TRBJ2-7, with D possibly being TRBD1 (6 bases). Germline V gene data show CDR1 as MNHNS and CDR2 as SASEGT. With 3 bases removed from V and 8 bases from J, the gap between germline ends came to 11 bases. This CDR3 has 12 residues. The CDR3 DNA reads as TGTGCCAGCAGTGACCCAACAGGGCAGCAGTACTTC. Translated, it gives CASSDPTGQQYF.

The chain joins TRBV6-5 to TRBJ1-1; unclear D gene. The germline CDR1 and CDR2 sequences are MNHEY and SVGAGI. Trimming pared 2 bases from V and 8 bases from J, leaving 21 bases between. CDR3 length: 16 residues. The CDR3 coding sequence is TGTGCCAGCAGTTACCTACTAATTACTAAGGCGACAGAAGCTTTCTTT. This codes for CASSYLLITKATEAFF.

J is TRBJ2-2 and V is TRBV3-1 (or the pseudogene TRBV3-2); 8 bases match TRBD1. Per germline, CDR1 LGHDT and CDR2 YNNKEL (reference sequence). The CDR3 length is 18 residues. J was trimmed by 4 bases and V by 0 bases; bases with no gene match: 10. CDR3 region: CASSQDEGRGRRTGELFF. CDR3 DNA sequence: TGTGCCAGCAGCCAAGACGAGGGCAGGGGGCGTCGCACCGGGGAGCTGTTTTTT.